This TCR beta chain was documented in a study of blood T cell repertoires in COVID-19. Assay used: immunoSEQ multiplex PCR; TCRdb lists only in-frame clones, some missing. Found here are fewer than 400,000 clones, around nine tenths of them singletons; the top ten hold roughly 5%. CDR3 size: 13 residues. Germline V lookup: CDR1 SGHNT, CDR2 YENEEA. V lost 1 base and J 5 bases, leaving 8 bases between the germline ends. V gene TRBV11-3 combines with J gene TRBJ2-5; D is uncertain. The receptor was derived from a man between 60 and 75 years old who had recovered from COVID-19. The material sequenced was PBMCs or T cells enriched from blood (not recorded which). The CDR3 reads CASSLVGSETQYF. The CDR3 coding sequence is TGTGCCAGCAGCTTAGTCGGGTCGGAGACCCAGTACTTC.